This T cell receptor (beta chain) is drawn from a study of blood T cell repertoires in COVID-19 (dated by TCRdb to about 2020). Background on the whole study: Samples from collaborators originated in the United States, Italy and Spain and spanned both the acute and convalescent phases of COVID-19. The prospective study material was composed of cDNA or gDNA derived from T cells, B-cell-depleted T cells, or PBMCs. The dataset comprised deeply sampled blood TCRbeta repertoires from subjects exposed to, actively infected with, or recovered from COVID-19. The repertoires were made available in a free public database intended to serve as a resource for research on the immune response to SARS-CoV-2. The samples were drawn from two sources: the first 160 participants of the ongoing ImmuneRACE study, and fewer than 1,500 subjects contributed by 6 global collaborators. A de-identified subject ID, COVID-19 status, age in years and sex were almost always included in the sample metadata. HLA class I and class II types, where available, came from metadata supplied by the sample provider rather than from assay-based typing.

The paper's findings and limits, for the study overall: How much clinical and demographic metadata was included differed by source and by participant, and the metadata was provided uncurated.

From the germline V gene, CDR1 is MGHRA and CDR2 is YSYEKL. The CDR3 numbers 14 residues from cysteine through phenylalanine. CDR3 DNA only is kept here, 42 bases in frame from base 1. At the junction V is shortened by 4 bases and J by 5 bases; bases outside the gene matches: 7. Participants in the prospective study were aged roughly 18 to 90 years, lived in under 30 United States geographic areas, and enrolled through a virtual design. In the prospective study, cohorts were assigned on the basis of participant-reported clinical history obtained from a screening survey and a study questionnaire. ImmuneRACE Cohort 3 recovered participants were defined by two consecutive negative NP/OP PCR tests, healthcare professional clearance, or symptom resolution. In the prospective study, mobile phlebotomists collected whole blood, serum and a nasopharyngeal or oropharyngeal swab from each participant. Prospective study participants could optionally give additional blood draws and questionnaires over a roughly 2-month period. Before DNA extraction, blood samples from the prospective study were shipped at room temperature or frozen.

TCRbeta CDR3 regions were amplified from genomic DNA by means of the immunoSEQ Assay, a bias-controlled multiplex PCR. Per the original workflow: Nucleated cell counts per sample were estimated from amplification of reference gene primers within the assay. Sequence reads were collapsed and filtered to measure the absolute abundance of every unique TCRbeta CDR3 rearrangement. For each sample, productive Simpson clonality was calculated as the square root of Simpson's diversity index over productive rearrangements. The table comes from immuneACCESS by way of TCRdb, which keeps in-frame sequences with V and J called. Part of the clones is missing from these tables; in studies checked, under half for an unresolved V gene and the rest for unknown reasons. V, J and clone size derive from that table, while D and trimming were established from the DNA sequence. The sample table records under 350,000 clones; about 89% of these occur just once. The ten largest clones take up 1.7% of the sample.

Comments on this clone: Its antigen is still unknown. No per-base quality is available; no much larger clone lies one base away.

This TCR was sampled from a woman aged 35 to 49 who had recovered from COVID-19. The sequence links TRBV4-1 to TRBJ1-2; a stretch of 7 junction bases matches TRBD1. The sequenced sample was PBMCs or T cells enriched from blood (not recorded which). The CDR3 protein is CASSLPQTGYGYTF. The nucleotide sequence is given as TGCGCCAGCAGCCTCCCCCAGACAGGGTATGGCTACACCTTC.